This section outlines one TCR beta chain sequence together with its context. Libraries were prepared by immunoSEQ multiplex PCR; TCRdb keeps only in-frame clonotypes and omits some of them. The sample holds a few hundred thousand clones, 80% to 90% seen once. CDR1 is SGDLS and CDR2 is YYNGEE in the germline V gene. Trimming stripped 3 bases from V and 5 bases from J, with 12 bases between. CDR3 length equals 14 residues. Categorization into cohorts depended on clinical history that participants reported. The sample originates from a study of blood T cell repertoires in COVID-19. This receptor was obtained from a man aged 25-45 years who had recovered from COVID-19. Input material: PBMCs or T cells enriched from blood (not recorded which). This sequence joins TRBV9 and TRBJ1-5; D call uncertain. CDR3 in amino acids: CASSGSPTDQPQHF. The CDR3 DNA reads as TGTGCCAGCAGCGGGTCACCAACGGATCAGCCCCAGCATTTT.